This is a list of T cell receptor beta chains from one sample in a study of T cell repertoires in ileal Crohn's disease. Here immunoSEQ multiplex PCR was the method, and the copy in TCRdb shows in-frame clones only, minus some. The sample includes some 14,000 clones, roughly nine tenths of them seen just once. The sample consisted of ileal tissue. The origin of the receptors is an adult with Crohn's disease. The CDR3 runs from the conserved cysteine through the conserved F or W. D genes are given only for firm matches.

>TRBV5-6|TRBJ1-6|TRBD1|14
CASSLVTGWTPLHF
>TRBV27|TRBJ2-7|-|15
CASSPPGVLSYEQYF
>TRBV5-4|TRBJ2-3|TRBD2|15
CASSSGTTSRDTQYF
>TRBV5-1|TRBJ2-2|TRBD2|16
CASSRGTSGYTGELFF
>TRBV7-9|TRBJ2-1|TRBD2|17
CASITREGLAQYNEQFF
>TRBV27|TRBJ2-3|-|13
CASHTLGAGKRYF
>TRBV7-2|TRBJ1-1|-|16
CASSPFVVTRNTEAFF
>TRBV29-1|TRBJ2-1|-|10
CSGYSGEQFF
>TRBV9|TRBJ2-5|TRBD2|13
CASSVGGSGDQYF
>TRBV30|TRBJ1-6|-|15
CAWITGTAGGSPLHF
>TRBV9|TRBJ1-6|-|12
CASEGLYSPLHF
>TRBV7-9|TRBJ1-2|TRBD1|16
CASSFGTGSLGSGYTF
>TRBV5-5|TRBJ1-2|-|13
CASSLATGTGYTF
>TRBV5-6|TRBJ2-2|TRBD1|14
CASSVRQGTGELFF
>TRBV6-4|TRBJ2-7|TRBD2|15
CASSDTSGTSYEQYF
>TRBV28|TRBJ2-1|-|14
CASSLRTAYNEQFF
>TRBV27|TRBJ2-3|TRBD2|17
CASSLSPGTSGTDTQYF
>TRBV14|TRBJ2-5|TRBD2|17
CASSGSGVWESDETQYF
>TRBV19|TRBJ2-4|-|12
CASSIGQDIQYF
>TRBV4-1|TRBJ1-6|TRBD1|21
CASSQPGQAGAGSSYNSPLHF
>TRBV25-1|TRBJ2-7|TRBD1|14
CASSEGQGIYEQYF
>TRBV11-2|TRBJ1-1|TRBD1|13
CASSRQGNTEAFF
>TRBV27|TRBJ1-5|-|14
CASRTAGVAQPQHF